The 12 T cell receptor beta chains reported below all come from one sample, sequenced in a study of human T cells and chemical hapten exposure. TCRdb re-called the RACE reads through MiXCR, storing one row per CDR3 protein. The sample includes some 50,000 distinct CDR3 sequences, about 9.6% of them seen just once. The time point is: patch test 1, 2 weeks after DPC sensitization. As for treatment: therapeutic diphenylcyclopropenone sensitization with weekly scalp DPC. The sequencing here drew on whole blood, taken in connection with sensitization to the hapten diphenylcyclopropenone (DPC). All receptors come from a woman aged 40-49 years with alopecia areata. Some clones in this sample may be carry-over from other donors' samples.

This clonotype came up many times. This chain uses TRBV27 with TRBJ2-7; D not resolved. Per germline, CDR1 MNHEY and CDR2 SMNVEV (reference sequence). This CDR3 has 13 amino acids. Trimming left V 6 bases short and J 5 bases short, with 14 bases between. The CDR3 DNA is TGTGCCAGCAGCCCCCGCCCCCAAAACGAGCAGTACTTC. Its translation is CASSPRPQNEQYF.

This clonotype appeared many times. This chain links TRBV7-9 with TRBJ1-6; 9 bases line up with TRBD1. V dropped 5 bases and J dropped 7; count of bases not matched to a gene: 9. The length of the CDR3 is 16 residues. Germline loops: CDR1 SEHNR, CDR2 FQNEAQ (reference sequence). Written as DNA, the CDR3 is TGTGCCAGCAGCCCAAGGGGACAGGGATTGAATTCACCCCTCCACTTT. It specifies CASSPRGQGLNSPLHF.

The chain uses TRBV7-6 and TRBJ2-5; 8 bases fit TRBD1. This CDR3 is built from 16 residues. Germline V gene lookup returns CDR1 SGHVS and CDR2 FNYEAQ. J was trimmed by 5 bases and V by 5 bases; bases with no gene match: 13. In DNA form, the CDR3 reads TGTGCCAGCAGCCCCACGCCCGGACAGGGAGTGGAGACCCAGTACTTC. Residues: CASSPTPGQGVETQYF.

This chain connects TRBV28 to TRBJ1-5, with D unresolved. Trimming shortened V by 5 bases and J by 3 bases, and 32 bases separated the two germline ends. The germline V gene has CDR1 MDHEN and CDR2 SYDVKM. CDR3 length: 21 amino acids. As DNA, the CDR3 is TGTGCCAGCAGTCCTATAGGCAGAAACCCCCTCAATCTCGGCCTCAATCAGCCCCAGCATTTT. Amino acid sequence: CASSPIGRNPLNLGLNQPQHF.

At least ten counts were recorded for this clonotype. The chain's CDR3 is CASTTRAGHTDTQYF. For the CDR3, the DNA is TGTGCCAGCACCACCAGAGCGGGCCACACAGATACGCAGTATTTT. The chain joins TRBV12-3 or TRBV12-4 to TRBJ2-3, with a tentative D call TRBD2 (6 bases). The CDR3 spans 15 residues. Trimming removed 7 bases at V and 2 bases at J, with 16 bases between.

A few counts support this clonotype. The V call is TRBV20-1, the J call TRBJ2-3; 11 bases agree with TRBD2. Germline CDR1 reads DFQATT; CDR2 reads SNEGSKA (reference sequence). The CDR3 sequence is 16 residues long. Trimming at V came to 0 bases and at J to 2 bases, leaving 4 bases not matched to a gene. The CDR3 protein is CSARDNSGGDTDTQYF. In DNA form, the CDR3 reads TGCAGTGCTAGAGATAATAGCGGGGGGGACACAGATACGCAGTATTTT.

This clonotype was recorded many times. V and J are TRBV9 and TRBJ2-1; D not resolved. From germline, CDR1 is SGDLS and CDR2 YYNGEE. V lost 0 bases, J lost 10 bases, and 14 bases lay in between. CDR3 length equals 14 residues. In DNA form, the CDR3 reads TGTGCCAGCAGCGTAGTTGGCCATATGGAGGAGCAGTTCTTC. Translation gives CASSVVGHMEEQFF.

Ten or more counts support this clonotype. This rearrangement joins TRBV20-1 to TRBJ2-1; no clear D. The germline gives CDR1 DFQATT, CDR2 SNEGSKA (reference sequence). CDR3 size: 13 residues. Trimming left V 2 bases short and J 7 bases short, with 12 bases between. CDR3 residues: CSARRSPTNEQFF. The CDR3 DNA reads TGCAGTGCTAGAAGGAGCCCCACGAATGAGCAGTTCTTC.

This clonotype was found many times. The chain couples TRBV3-1 to TRBJ1-6; D ambiguous. The CDR3 sequence is 14 residues long. V dropped 1 base and J dropped 6 bases, with 7 bases sitting between them. CDR1 and CDR2 (germline): LGHDT, YNNKEL (reference sequence). This chain's CDR3 is CASSQGASNSPLHF. The CDR3 nucleotides are TGTGCCAGCAGCCAAGGGGCTAGTAATTCACCCCTCCACTTT.

This clonotype was observed a few times. The chain recombines TRBV2 with TRBJ2-7, with 8 bases matching TRBD1. CDR1 SNHLY and CDR2 FYNNEI come from the germline V gene. The CDR3 spans 17 residues. Trimming at V came to 6 bases and at J to 3 bases, leaving 16 bases not matched to a gene. For the CDR3, the DNA is TGTGCCAGCAGAACAGCCACGAGACCGGGACAGGACTACGAGCAGTACTTC. It encodes CASRTATRPGQDYEQYF.

The V gene is TRBV5-1, the J gene TRBJ2-7, with 12 bases identical to TRBD1. Trimming removed 4 bases from V and 5 bases from J; junction bases left unmatched: 13. CDR1 is SGHRS and CDR2 is YFSETQ in the germline V gene. This CDR3 is 17 amino acids long. CDR3 nucleotides: TGCGCCAGCAGCAATTCAAAATTGGGGACAGGGGGCAACGAGCAGTACTTC. It yields the protein CASSNSKLGTGGNEQYF. The full variable domain, in which reference TRBV5-1 and TRBJ2-7 provide the parts outside the CDR3, is KAGVTQTPRYLIKTRGQQVTLSCSPISGHRSVSWYQQTPGQGLQFLFEYFSETQRNKGNFPGRFSGRQFSNSRSEMNVSTLELGDSALYLCASSNSKLGTGGNEQYFGPGTRLTVT.

This clonotype showed up many times. The chain couples TRBV11-2 to TRBJ2-7; no reliable D call. Trimming took off 0 bases at V and 4 bases at J, with 4 bases between the two ends. This CDR3 is built from 12 residues. CDR1 is SGHAT and CDR2 is FQNNGV in the germline V gene. The CDR3 DNA is TGTGCCAGCAGCTTAGATAGTTACGAGCAGTACTTC. Translated, it gives CASSLDSYEQYF.